The sequence of this TCR beta chain was determined in a study of blood T cell repertoires in COVID-19 (dated by TCRdb to the early 2020s). Study-level background: Samples from collaborators originated in the United States, Italy and Spain and spanned both the acute and convalescent phases of COVID-19. The material from the prospective study consisted of cDNA or gDNA derived from T cells, B-cell-depleted T cells, or PBMCs. Subjects who had been exposed to COVID-19, were actively infected with it, or had recovered from it provided the deeply sampled blood TCRbeta repertoires that made up the dataset. The repertoires were released in a freely available public database intended as a resource for research on the immune response to SARS-CoV-2. The samples were drawn from two sources: the first 160 participants of the ongoing ImmuneRACE study, and over 950 subjects contributed by 6 global collaborators. Sample metadata almost always included a de-identified subject ID, COVID-19 status, age in years and sex. HLA class I and class II types, where available, came from metadata supplied by the sample provider rather than from assay-based typing.

Enrolling through a virtual design, the prospective study's participants ranged in age from roughly 18 to 100 years and lived across roughly 24 United States geographic areas. Cohort assignment in the prospective study relied on participant-reported clinical history from a screening survey and a study questionnaire. Recovered participants in ImmuneRACE Cohort 3 were defined as having two consecutive negative NP/OP PCR tests, clearance from a healthcare professional, or resolution of symptoms. In the prospective study, whole blood, serum and a nasopharyngeal or oropharyngeal swab were collected from each participant by mobile phlebotomists. Over a roughly two-month period, participants in the prospective study had the option of providing additional blood draws and questionnaires. Prospective study blood samples were shipped either frozen or at room temperature before DNA extraction. The immunoSEQ Assay, a bias-controlled multiplex PCR, was used to amplify TCRbeta CDR3 regions from genomic DNA. In the original analysis: Nucleated cell counts per sample were estimated from amplification of reference gene primers within the assay. Sequence reads were collapsed and filtered to measure the absolute abundance of every unique TCRbeta CDR3 rearrangement. For each sample, productive Simpson clonality was calculated by taking the square root of Simpson's diversity index across productive rearrangements. TCRdb's version of the immuneACCESS table is confined to in-frame rearrangements and falls short of the full clone set. An unresolved V gene accounts for under half of the shortfall where checked; the remainder is of unknown origin. Clonal size and the V and J genes are those of that table, whereas D and trimming came from the DNA. The sample yields approximately 240,000 clones; 90% to 95% were counted once. The ten largest clonotypes hold approximately 2% of the sample.

Comment on this clone: Its antigen remains unidentified. No much larger clonotype is one base removed from it; base qualities were not supplied.

General study outcomes and caveats: The quantity of clinical and demographic metadata differed by source and by participant and was supplied without curation.

CDR1 and CDR2 (SGHTA, FQGTGA) derive from the germline V gene. The germline ends are 4 bases apart after V is trimmed by 2 bases and J by 0 bases. Including cysteine and phenylalanine, the CDR3 has 13 amino acids. Kept here is only the CDR3 DNA, which spans 39 bases and is read in frame from base 1. Sequences were obtained from PBMCs or T cells enriched from blood (not recorded which). The clonotype was recovered from a young woman who had recovered from COVID-19. The receptor chain draws on TRBV7-3 and TRBJ1-1; the D gene lacks a confident call. The CDR3 region: CASSLEMNTEAFF. In nucleotide form, the sequence is TGTGCCAGCAGCTTAGAGATGAACACTGAAGCTTTCTTT. The CDR3 plus the reference TRBV7-3 and TRBJ1-1 genes for the other parts give the full variable domain: GAGVSQTPSNKVTEKGKYVELRCDPISGHTALYWYRQSLGQGPEFLIYFQGTGAADDSGLPNDRFFAVRPEGSVSTLKIQRTERGDSAVYLCASSLEMNTEAFFGQGTRLTVV.